The rows below give T cell receptor beta chains drawn from one sample of a study of blood T cell repertoires in COVID-19. The method was immunoSEQ multiplex PCR; TCRdb's version includes in-frame clones alone and lacks a portion of them. The table shows some 220,000 clones, with just under 85% occurring only once. Sample: peripheral blood. These receptors all stem from a man aged 50-60 years with acute or convalescent COVID-19. Both conserved end residues are part of each CDR3. The D gene is left open where the match is weak. The listing skips clone size in some rows; elsewhere it reads once, few, many or a size class.

abundance	v_gene	j_gene	d_gene	CDR3nt	CDR3aa
few	TRBV2	TRBJ1-1	TRBD1	TGTGCCAGCGTAGGGACAGAGAACACTGAAGCTTTCTTT	CASVGTENTEAFF
.	TRBV28	TRBJ2-1	.	TGTGCCAGCACCCTCGGGACTTACAATGAGCAGTTCTTC	CASTLGTYNEQFF
.	TRBV2	TRBJ1-3	.	TGTGCCAGCAGTGCGCGGGGGACTGGAAACACCATATATTTT	CASSARGTGNTIYF
.	TRBV19	TRBJ1-5	.	TGTGCCACCCACGACGGGTATAGCAATCAGCCCCAGCATTTT	CATHDGYSNQPQHF
.	TRBV3-1/TRBV3-2	TRBJ2-5	TRBD2	TGTGCCAGCACCGTAGGACTAGCGGGAGTAGAGACCCAGTACTTC	CASTVGLAGVETQYF
.	TRBV5-1	TRBJ2-5	TRBD2	TGCGCCAGCAGCGCGGGGGGTCGAGAGACCCAGTACTTC	CASSAGGRETQYF
.	TRBV7-9	TRBJ1-4	TRBD1	TGTGCCAGCAGCCCCCGACAGGGGGCCAAAGAAAAACTGTTTTTT	CASSPRQGAKEKLFF
.	TRBV5-1	TRBJ1-1	.	TGCGCCAGCAGCTTGCTAGGGAACACTGAAGCTTTCTTT	CASSLLGNTEAFF
.	TRBV5-1	TRBJ1-6	.	TGCGCCAGCAGCTTGGGCGGTGGGCAGGGGAGCTCACCCCTCCACTTT	CASSLGGGQGSSPLHF
.	TRBV5-1	TRBJ2-1	TRBD1	TGCGCCAGCAGCTTGGGCCGCCGGCAGGGGGCTTCCAATGAGCAGTTCTTC	CASSLGRRQGASNEQFF
.	TRBV4-1	TRBJ1-4	.	TGCGCCAGCAGCCAAGGGGGGCCGCAAACCACGAGCTCTAATGAAAAACTGTTTTTT	CASSQGGPQTTSSNEKLFF
.	TRBV7-3	TRBJ1-1	.	TGTGCCAGCAGCCCTCAGGGGAACACTGAAGCTTTCTTT	CASSPQGNTEAFF
.	TRBV4-1	TRBJ1-3	TRBD1	TGCGCCAGCAGTGCGGGACAGTTCTCTGGAAACACCATATATTTT	CASSAGQFSGNTIYF
once	TRBV7-3	TRBJ1-1	.	TGTGCCAGCAGCTTAAAGGTGGGGCCCTGGACTGAAGCTTTCTTT	CASSLKVGPWTEAFF
.	TRBV7-9	TRBJ1-1	.	TGTGCCAGCAGCTCCGAGTCTACTTTGGAAGCTTTCTTT	CASSSESTLEAFF
once	TRBV2	TRBJ2-7	.	TGTGCCAGCAGTGAAAGACAGCCACGTCTTACTCTGCCGTACTTC	CASSERQPRLTLPYF
.	TRBV6-5	TRBJ1-3	TRBD1	TGTGCCAGCAGCAACAGGGGGCCTGGAAACACCATATATTTT	CASSNRGPGNTIYF
.	TRBV20-1	TRBJ1-3	.	TGCAGTGCTAGTCGGGGGGCCCCTGGAAACACCATATATTTT	CSASRGAPGNTIYF
.	TRBV7-8	TRBJ1-2	TRBD1	TGTGCCACCCAAACCGGGACAGGGGAGTTTTTGGCTGGCTACACCTTC	CATQTGTGEFLAGYTF
.	TRBV19	TRBJ1-1	TRBD1	TGTGCCAGTAGCGACAGGGGACGTGGGACTGAAGCTTTCTTT	CASSDRGRGTEAFF
.	TRBV9	TRBJ2-1	TRBD2	TGTGCCAGCAGCGTAGATTTCCTAGCGGAATACAATGAGCAGTTCTTC	CASSVDFLAEYNEQFF
.	TRBV5-4	TRBJ1-1	TRBD1	TGTGCCAGCAGCCCTGGACAGGGGGACATGAACACTGAAGCTTTCTTT	CASSPGQGDMNTEAFF
.	TRBV5-6	TRBJ1-3	.	TGTGCCAGCAGCTCCAGGGGTTCTGGAAACACCATATATTTT	CASSSRGSGNTIYF
.	TRBV6-5	TRBJ1-1	.	TGTGCCGTTGTAGTGGCCGGGAGCACTGAAGCTTTCTTT	CAVVVAGSTEAFF
.	TRBV5-4	TRBJ2-7	.	TGTGCCAGCAGCTTGCTTGGTGGTCGGTTCTACGAGCAGTACTTC	CASSLLGGRFYEQYF
.	TRBV10-1	TRBJ2-7	TRBD2	TGCGCCAGCAGTGATGGGAGCGGGAGGTTCAACGAGCAGTACTTC	CASSDGSGRFNEQYF
.	TRBV19	TRBJ1-1	TRBD1	TGTGCCAGTACCGGACAGGGAGGGTCTGAAGCTTTCTTT	CASTGQGGSEAFF
.	TRBV6-2/TRBV6-3	TRBJ2-2	TRBD2	TGTGCCAGCAGCTCCGGGACTAGCGGGAGATGGTTATATTACCGGGAGCTGTTTTTT	CASSSGTSGRWLYYRELFF
.	TRBV9	TRBJ1-4	.	TGTGCCAGCAGCGCGCAGGGCCAACCTAATGAAAAACTGTTTTTT	CASSAQGQPNEKLFF
.	TRBV29-1	TRBJ1-1	TRBD1	TGCAGCGTCGCAGGGGGCCGGAGAACTGAAGCTTTCTTT	CSVAGGRRTEAFF
.	TRBV11-2	TRBJ2-1	.	TGTGCCAGCAGTCTGGGGGGGGCTAACAATGAGCAGTTCTTC	CASSLGGANNEQFF
few	TRBV29-1	TRBJ1-1	.	TGCAGCGTTGCCCAGGGGTGGGACACTGAAGCTTTCTTT	CSVAQGWDTEAFF
few	TRBV2	TRBJ1-2	.	TGTGCCAGCACCCCGGCGGGACCACGGGAAGGGTACTATGGCTACACCTTC	CASTPAGPREGYYGYTF
.	TRBV5-1	TRBJ2-7	TRBD2	TGCGCCAGCAGCTTGGATTCTCTAGCGGGCTACGAGCAGTACTTC	CASSLDSLAGYEQYF
.	TRBV4-1	TRBJ1-2	.	TGCGCCAGCAGCCAAGACGGCCTAGATGGCTACACCTTC	CASSQDGLDGYTF
.	TRBV6-5	TRBJ1-1	.	TGTGCCACAGGAGGCCCCCGCGGATCGAACACTGAAGCTTTCTTT	CATGGPRGSNTEAFF
once	TRBV6-5	TRBJ1-6	.	TGTGCCAGCAGTTACACCGGGAGTAATTCACCCCTCCACTTT	CASSYTGSNSPLHF
.	TRBV14	TRBJ2-3	TRBD2	TGTGCCAGCAGCCGGACTAGCGGTTCGTATGATACGCAGTATTTT	CASSRTSGSYDTQYF
.	TRBV10-3	TRBJ2-3	.	TGTGCCATCAGTGACGGGAGAGACACGGATACGCAGTATTTT	CAISDGRDTDTQYF
once	TRBV2	TRBJ1-1	.	TGTGCCAGCAGTGAAGGGGCCGAGGGCGCTTTCTTT	CASSEGAEGAFF
once	TRBV12-5	TRBJ1-1	.	TGTGCTAGCTTTCTGGGGCAGGTCACTGAAGCTTTCTTT	CASFLGQVTEAFF
.	TRBV9	TRBJ1-2	TRBD1	TGTGCCAGCAGCGTAGCGGGACAGGGTTCTGGCTACACCTTC	CASSVAGQGSGYTF
.	TRBV18	TRBJ2-1	.	TGTGCCAGCTCACCACCAGGCGGATGGGGAGCTGAGCAGTTCTTC	CASSPPGGWGAEQFF
.	TRBV2	TRBJ1-1	.	TGTGCCAGCAGCCAAACGCCGGGGGGGTACACTGAAGCTTTCTTT	CASSQTPGGYTEAFF
.	TRBV5-1	TRBJ1-4	TRBD1	TGCGCCAGCAGCTTGGTCCCGGGACAGATAAATGAAAAACTGTTTTTT	CASSLVPGQINEKLFF
.	TRBV6-5	TRBJ1-6	.	TGTGCCAGCAGTTACCCGGGAGGTGGTTCACCCCTCCACTTT	CASSYPGGGSPLHF
.	TRBV30	TRBJ2-1	.	TGTGCCTGGAGTGTACGCGGCAATGAGCAGTTCTTC	CAWSVRGNEQFF
.	TRBV2	TRBJ1-5	TRBD1	TGTGCCAGCAGCGAAGGACAGGCCACGGGTCAGCCCCAGCATTTT	CASSEGQATGQPQHF